This TCR beta chain was captured by sequencing in a study of Ad26.COV2.S vaccination and SARS-CoV-2 variants. Study results and caveats: Spike-specific TCR breadth in vaccine recipients exceeded that seen in placebo recipients. It was reported that spike-specific CD8+ and CD4+ T cell responses were substantially broad after vaccination.

Noted treatment: approximately 18 received Ad26.COV2.S at low or high dose, single or two shots; 5 received placebo; per-sample allocation not given. Collection of the samples took place on day 63 after the first injection of vaccine or placebo. An 18-55-year-old adult in Boston served as donor. Repertoires were generated with immunoSEQ multiplex PCR, while TCRdb's copy carries only in-frame clones and drops some. The sample has about 420,000 clones; approximately 88% are singletons. V gave up 0 bases and J gave up 7 bases, with 22 bases separating them. Germline V gene data show CDR1 as SNHLY and CDR2 as FYNNEI. CDR3 length: 18 residues. On this clone: The antigen is unknown.

V usage is TRBV2 and J usage is TRBJ2-4; no firm D call. Sample: peripheral blood, taken in a trial of Ad26.COV2.S vaccine versus placebo. The TCR comes from a person between 18 and 60 years old who received the Ad26.COV2.S COVID-19 vaccine or a placebo. CDR3 DNA sequence: TGTGCCAGCAGTGAAGCAGCGATCGGGTACCCTCTGAGGAACATTCAGTACTTC. Its translation is CASSEAAIGYPLRNIQYF.